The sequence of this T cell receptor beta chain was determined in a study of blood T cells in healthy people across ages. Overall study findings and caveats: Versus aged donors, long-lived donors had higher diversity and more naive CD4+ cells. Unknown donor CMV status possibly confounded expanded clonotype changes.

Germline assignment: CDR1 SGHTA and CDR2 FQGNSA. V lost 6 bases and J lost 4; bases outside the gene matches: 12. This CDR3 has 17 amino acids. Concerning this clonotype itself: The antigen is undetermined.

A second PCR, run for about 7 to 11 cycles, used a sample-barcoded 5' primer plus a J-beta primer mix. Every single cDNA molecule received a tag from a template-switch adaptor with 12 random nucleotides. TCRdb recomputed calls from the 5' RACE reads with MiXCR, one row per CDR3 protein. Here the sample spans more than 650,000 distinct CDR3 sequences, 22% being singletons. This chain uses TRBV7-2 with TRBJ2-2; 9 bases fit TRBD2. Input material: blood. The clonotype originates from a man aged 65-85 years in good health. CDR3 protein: CASRRQGGGVITGELFF. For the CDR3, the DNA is TGTGCCAGCAGGAGGCAGGGCGGGGGGGTAATCACCGGGGAGCTGTTTTTT. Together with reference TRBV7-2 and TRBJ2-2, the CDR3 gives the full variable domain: GAGVSQSPSNKVTEKGKDVELRCDPISGHTALYWYRQSLGQGLEFLIYFQGNSAPDKSGLPSDRFSAERTGGSVSTLTIQRTQQEDSAVYLCASRRQGGGVITGELFFGEGSRLTVL.